Each of the 6 T cell receptor beta chains below was sequenced from the same sample in a study of CD8+ T cells in alopecia areata. Reverse transcribed after extraction, RNA yielded cDNA as the sequencing template. Here immunoSEQ multiplex PCR was the method, and the copy in TCRdb shows in-frame clones only, minus some. The sample holds about 69,000 clones, roughly 60% seen once. The sequences come from CD8+ T cells sorted from blood, collected at week 0. These receptors all stem from a human donor with alopecia areata.

In this sample, this clone turned up a few times. J is TRBJ1-2 and V is TRBV28; the D gene is possibly TRBD1 (5 bases). The germline V gene encodes CDR1 MDHEN and CDR2 SYDVKM. The CDR3 runs 12 residues. V dropped 5 bases and J dropped 6 bases, with 10 bases sitting between them. The CDR3 DNA reads as TGTGCCAGCAGTATCCTCAGGGATGGCTACACCTTC. Its translation: CASSILRDGYTF.

The chain is built from TRBV23-1 and TRBJ2-7; a weak D match, TRBD2 (6 bases). TRBV23-1 has ORF status, its function being uncertain. V was cut by 4 bases and J by 2 bases, with 27 bases left in between. The length of the CDR3 is 19 residues. The CDR3 spells CASSPLRHGRVYRAYEQYF. The CDR3 DNA reads as TGCGCCAGCAGTCCTCTCAGGCACGGGAGAGTATATCGAGCCTACGAGCAGTACTTC.

The genes are TRBV9 and TRBJ2-3; the match to TRBD2 covers 7 bases. The V gene's germline CDR1 is SGDLS and CDR2 YYNGEE. After removal of 0 bases from V and 2 bases from J, the junction contained 3 bases not matched to a gene. The CDR3 length is 15 residues. The CDR3 DNA reads as TGTGCCAGCAGCGTAGGGGGACTACCCACAGATACGCAGTATTTT. This encodes CASSVGGLPTDTQYF.

The chain joins TRBV30 to TRBJ1-2; D uncertain. The germline V and J ends were trimmed by 3 bases and 4 bases, with 12 bases remaining between them. This CDR3 spans 13 amino acids. Germline loops: CDR1 GTSNPN, CDR2 SVGIG (reference sequence). CDR3 protein: CAWRPNSGYGYTF. The CDR3 nucleotides are TGTGCCTGGAGACCCAACAGCGGCTATGGCTACACCTTC. Complete variable domain (other parts from reference TRBV30 and TRBJ1-2): SQTIHQWPATLVQPVGSPLSLECTVEGTSNPNLYWYRQAAGRGLQLLFYSVGIGQISSEVPQNLSASRPQDRQFILSSKKLLLSDSGFYLCAWRPNSGYGYTFGSGTRLTVV.

This clone was counted many times. Relative to the germline gene, one junction end is altered; a read error may explain this. This chain links TRBV7-3 with TRBJ1-1, with D uncertain. This CDR3 spans 14 amino acids. Germline V gene data show CDR1 as SGHTA and CDR2 as FQGTGA. Here the CDR3 reads CASSQVSARTEAFF. The CDR3 nucleotides are TGCGCCAGCAGCCAAGTGAGTGCGAGAACTGAAGCTTTCTTT.

The V call is TRBV5-1, the J call TRBJ1-2; TRBD1 aligns across 9 bases. In germline, CDR1 is SGHRS, CDR2 YFSETQ. This CDR3 spans 14 amino acids. V shed 3 bases and J 8 bases; nucleotides not matched to a gene: 8. The CDR3 nucleotides read TGCGCCAGCAGCTGGGGGACAGGGAGTTCGGGCTACACCTTC. Translated: CASSWGTGSSGYTF.